Included here is one TCR beta chain sequence, with context. The data are from a study of blood T cell repertoires in COVID-19. As for the study in general: The origin of the acute and convalescent COVID-19 samples was the United States, Italy and Spain. The analysed material was cDNA or gDNA that came from T cells, B-cell-depleted T cells, or PBMCs.

The CDR3 totals 15 residues. Germline V CDR1 and CDR2: WSHSY, SAAADI. The J segment lost 3 bases and the V segment lost 0 bases, leaving 3 bases of the junction unmatched. Authors' methods: Estimation of nucleated cell counts was performed using reference gene primer amplification. The method was immunoSEQ multiplex PCR; TCRdb's version includes in-frame clones alone and lacks a portion of them. V and J calls plus clone size are reproduced from that table; the DNA served to infer D and trimming. The table has 150,000 or so clones, over 85% seen once; the top ten hold 15% to 20%. The chain combines TRBV10-2 with TRBJ2-5, with 8 bases matching TRBD1. The source of this sequence is a man in his sixties with active or convalescent COVID-19. Sequencing used peripheral blood. CDR3 nucleotide sequence: TGCGCCAGCAGTGAGTCGGACAGGGAAAAAGAGACCCAGTACTTC. This sequence encodes CASSESDREKETQYF.